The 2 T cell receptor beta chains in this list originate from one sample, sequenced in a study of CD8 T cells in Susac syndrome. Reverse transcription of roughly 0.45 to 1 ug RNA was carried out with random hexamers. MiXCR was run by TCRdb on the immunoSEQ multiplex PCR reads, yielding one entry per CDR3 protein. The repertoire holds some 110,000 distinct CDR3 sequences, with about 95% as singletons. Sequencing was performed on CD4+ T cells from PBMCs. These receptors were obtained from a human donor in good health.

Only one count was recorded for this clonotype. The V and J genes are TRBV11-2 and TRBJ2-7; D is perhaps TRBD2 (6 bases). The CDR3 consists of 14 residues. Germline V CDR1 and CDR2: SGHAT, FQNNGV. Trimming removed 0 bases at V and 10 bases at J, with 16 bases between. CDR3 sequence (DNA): TGTGCCAGCAGCTTAGAAGGAGGGGTTATCAGACAGTACTTC. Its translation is CASSLEGGVIRQYF.

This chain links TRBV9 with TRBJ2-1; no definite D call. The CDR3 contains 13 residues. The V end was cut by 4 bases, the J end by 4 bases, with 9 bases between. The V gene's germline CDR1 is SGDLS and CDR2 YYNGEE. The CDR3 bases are TGTGCCAGCAGCTCCAGCTCTTACAATGAGCAGTTCTTC. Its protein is CASSSSSYNEQFF.